The rows below give T cell receptor beta chains drawn from one sample of a study of T cells in Graves' hyperthyroidism and ophthalmopathy. MiXCR, applied by TCRdb to the multiplex PCR reads, yields one record per CDR3 protein. Found here are around 350,000 distinct CDR3 sequences, roughly 19% of them singletons; the top ten hold 3.5% to 4%. Specimen: blood. These receptor sequences come from a woman between 18 and 30 years old with Graves' hyperthyroidism. CDR3s leave out the opening cysteine and the closing phenylalanine or tryptophan. The order of the fields is J gene, V gene, clone size, CDR3 protein. Size is omitted from some rows. Given values are once, few, many or a class for expanded clones.

j_call: TRBJ2-5
v_call: TRBV2
clone_size: many
cdr3_aa: ASSSVASGETQY

j_call: TRBJ1-5
v_call: TRBV4-2
clone_size: many
cdr3_aa: ASSQDGGQINQPQH

j_call: TRBJ2-2
v_call: TRBV11-2
clone_size: few
cdr3_aa: ASSFPRGVNTGELF

j_call: TRBJ2-7
v_call: TRBV7-8
clone_size: few
cdr3_aa: ASSPRDRGYNEQY

j_call: TRBJ1-1
v_call: TRBV27
clone_size: .
cdr3_aa: ASNSMGVGVLDTEAF

j_call: TRBJ1-5
v_call: TRBV25-1
clone_size: many
cdr3_aa: ASSDKRAGQPQH

j_call: TRBJ2-7
v_call: TRBV29-1
clone_size: once
cdr3_aa: SARTSLNEQY

j_call: TRBJ2-2
v_call: TRBV20-1
clone_size: few
cdr3_aa: SARDFLGELF

j_call: TRBJ2-5
v_call: TRBV7-6
clone_size: many
cdr3_aa: ASSSRRGTQETQY

j_call: TRBJ2-7
v_call: TRBV6-5
clone_size: .
cdr3_aa: ASRYSLGTGDGEQY

j_call: TRBJ2-2
v_call: TRBV5-5
clone_size: many
cdr3_aa: ASSPSVASTGELF

j_call: TRBJ1-2
v_call: TRBV14
clone_size: many
cdr3_aa: ASSQEPRQGAFGYT

j_call: TRBJ2-7
v_call: TRBV6-1
clone_size: .
cdr3_aa: ASSAGTSGPEQY

j_call: TRBJ1-1
v_call: TRBV5-1
clone_size: many
cdr3_aa: ASSLATSTEAF

j_call: TRBJ2-7
v_call: TRBV20-1
clone_size: .
cdr3_aa: SARDRDLPYEQY

j_call: TRBJ1-5
v_call: TRBV29-1
clone_size: many
cdr3_aa: SVYTGGNQPQH

j_call: TRBJ2-7
v_call: TRBV28
clone_size: many
cdr3_aa: ASSQFAGGRYEQY

j_call: TRBJ2-7
v_call: TRBV6-1
clone_size: few
cdr3_aa: ASSAGTGSSYEQY

j_call: TRBJ1-1
v_call: TRBV15
clone_size: many
cdr3_aa: ATNPEGNTEAF

j_call: TRBJ2-2
v_call: TRBV20-1
clone_size: few
cdr3_aa: SARSSSGGDHGELF

j_call: TRBJ1-2
v_call: TRBV6-2/TRBV6-3
clone_size: many
cdr3_aa: ASSISSGVLGGYT

j_call: TRBJ1-1
v_call: TRBV6-2/TRBV6-3
clone_size: once
cdr3_aa: ASSYPGQRAF

j_call: TRBJ1-5
v_call: TRBV4-1
clone_size: .
cdr3_aa: ASSQVFNSRVY

j_call: TRBJ2-5
v_call: TRBV11-2
clone_size: .
cdr3_aa: ASSLPGQTQY

j_call: TRBJ1-2
v_call: TRBV6-1
clone_size: many
cdr3_aa: ASSRLPGANYGYT

j_call: TRBJ1-2
v_call: TRBV5-1
clone_size: few
cdr3_aa: ASSVDRGRNYGYT

j_call: TRBJ1-5
v_call: TRBV6-1
clone_size: many
cdr3_aa: ASRTGVGQPQH

j_call: TRBJ1-5
v_call: TRBV12-3/TRBV12-4
clone_size: .
cdr3_aa: ASSVTGGNQPQH

j_call: TRBJ2-3
v_call: TRBV7-3
clone_size: few
cdr3_aa: ASSPRAGRGDTQY

j_call: TRBJ1-5
v_call: TRBV24-1
clone_size: many
cdr3_aa: ATSDPSDGGYRPQH

j_call: TRBJ2-7
v_call: TRBV19
clone_size: .
cdr3_aa: ASSGQGNTYEQY

j_call: TRBJ2-5
v_call: TRBV29-1
clone_size: .
cdr3_aa: SVYPGRAQN

j_call: TRBJ2-7
v_call: TRBV9
clone_size: many
cdr3_aa: ASSVSGGYEQY

j_call: TRBJ2-7
v_call: TRBV12-3/TRBV12-4
clone_size: many
cdr3_aa: ASSLALPGYEQY

j_call: TRBJ2-7
v_call: TRBV7-9
clone_size: many
cdr3_aa: ASSKRQGTTYEQY

j_call: TRBJ2-7
v_call: TRBV28
clone_size: many
cdr3_aa: ASRLYGYEQY

j_call: TRBJ2-2
v_call: TRBV11-2
clone_size: few
cdr3_aa: ASSLITHRASAGELF

j_call: TRBJ2-2
v_call: TRBV2
clone_size: many
cdr3_aa: ATRGTSGGYTGELF

j_call: TRBJ1-2
v_call: TRBV12-3/TRBV12-4
clone_size: once
cdr3_aa: ASSSTGPAANYGYT

j_call: TRBJ1-2
v_call: TRBV6-1
clone_size: many
cdr3_aa: ASSEGGTTSGYT

j_call: TRBJ2-7
v_call: TRBV3-1
clone_size: .
cdr3_aa: ASSRGRGSYEQY

j_call: TRBJ1-1
v_call: TRBV6-1
clone_size: many
cdr3_aa: ASLTNRRWPTEAF

j_call: TRBJ1-5
v_call: TRBV12-5
clone_size: .
cdr3_aa: ASGLWQGGNQPQH